This note documents a single TCR beta chain sequence. The antigen it binds to is not known. Base qualities are missing; no much larger clone stands one base away. The data were taken from a study of T-cell reconstitution after alpha-beta-depleted transplantation in children (dated by TCRdb to about 2016). Regarding the research as a whole: The study quantitatively tracked T-cell immune reconstitution after TCRalphabeta/CD19-depleted allogeneic hematopoietic cell transplantation in children using TCR repertoire profiling.

The CDR3 runs 15 amino acids, cysteine and phenylalanine included. Of the read, only the CDR3 DNA is kept; its 45 bases are in frame from base 1. Ends trimmed: V by 5 bases, J by 1 base; bases unmatched to a gene: 8. In the germline V gene, CDR1 corresponds to SGHDT and CDR2 to YYEEEE. General findings and caveats noted by the study authors: Apparently early alphabetaT-cell count recovery about two months after transplant reportedly relied on only several hundred rapidly expanded clones derived from non-depleted graft cells. Over subsequent months, a decline in hyperexpanded clone frequencies was noted, and after one year, T-cell counts and TCRbeta diversity were mostly ascribed to newly produced T cells. In some patients, the high TCRbeta diversity seen at day 60 was put down to recipient T cells and intrathymic progenitors that had survived conditioning.

Library method: PCR. TCRdb names Illumina HiSeq 2500 as the instrument used. Molecular barcoding was employed in the preparation of TCR libraries, with unique molecular identifiers being used to normalize TCRbeta repertoire quantification. TCRdb reworked the public reads: Q25 trimming with fastp, MiXCR clone assembly, productive beta chains retained. Identical CDR3 protein sequences are pooled into one entry, listed with their most common genes and DNA. The sample yields approximately 50,000 distinct CDR3 sequences; 5% to 6.5% were counted once. The ten largest make up around 30% of the sample. The meaning of the sample's time point label: day 60 (about 2 months) after transplantation. Per the publication, the treatment or condition label means: allogeneic hematopoietic cell transplantation with graft depleted of TCRalphabeta T cells and CD19 B cells. Transplant recipients were children who received TCRalphabeta/CD19-depleted allogeneic hematopoietic cell grafts.

The material was PBMCs, mostly from graft donor cells, obtained 60 days after TCRalphabeta/CD19-depleted stem cell transplant. Recombination linked TRBV5-6 to TRBJ2-7, with 8 central nucleotides matching TRBD2. This sequence originates from a female patient aged 2-15 years who had a stem cell transplant for aplastic anemia, so the T cells may come from the graft donor. The bases are TGTGCCAGCAGTAATGAGCGGGAGAGATCCTACGAGCAGTACTTC. The encoded protein is CASSNERERSYEQYF.